What follows are 25 T cell receptor beta chains derived from one specimen sequenced in a study of identical twins (dated by TCRdb to 2016 to 2017). Library preparation employed 5' RACE. The sequencer listed for this sample is Illumina HiSeq 2000. TCRdb trimmed the raw reads at Q25, called clones with MiXCR and kept productive beta chains. Every distinct CDR3 protein forms one entry, paired with its most common genes and DNA. The sample yields a few hundred thousand distinct CDR3 sequences; more than 13% were counted once. More than 0.8% of the sample is in the top ten clones. The data also belong to a second study, concerning yellow fever vaccine responses in identical twins.

Sequences were obtained from CD4+ T cells sorted from blood. All receptors derive from a young woman in good health.

V gene TRBV20-1 combines with J gene TRBJ2-3, with D unclear. CDR1 DFQATT and CDR2 SNEGSKA come from the germline V gene (reference sequence). This CDR3 is built from 12 residues. V gave up 2 bases and J gave up 2 bases, with 5 bases separating them. In nucleotides, the CDR3 is TGCAGTGCTAGACCAGACACAGATACGCAGTATTTT. It translates to CSARPDTDTQYF.

The chain recombines TRBV20-1 with TRBJ2-3, with 8 bases lining up with TRBD2. V was pared by 0 bases and J by 8 bases, with 4 bases of the junction left unmatched. The germline V gene encodes CDR1 DFQATT and CDR2 SNEGSKA (reference sequence). The CDR3 has 13 amino acids. CDR3 bases: TGCAGTGCTAGAGACGGGACTAGAGCTACGCAGTATTTT. This sequence encodes CSARDGTRATQYF.

This CDR3 reads CSEGLVTDTQYF. CDR3 coding DNA: TGCAGCGAGGGACTAGTAACAGATACGCAGTATTTT. The chain joins TRBV29-1 to TRBJ2-3; 8 bases are a match to TRBD2. Trimming cost V 7 bases and J 3 bases; bases outside gene matches: 3. The CDR3 totals 12 residues. Germline V gene sequence: CDR1 SQVTM, CDR2 ANQGSEA.

The chain joins TRBV4-3 to TRBJ2-7, with 8 bases matching TRBD1. Per germline, CDR1 LGHNA and CDR2 YSLEER. Losses at the gene ends were 1 base for V and 4 bases for J; bases not matched to a gene: 9. CDR3 length equals 16 residues. The CDR3 coding sequence is TGCGCCAGCAGCCAAGGCGGTGGGGACAGGTCGTACGAGCAGTACTTC. It codes for CASSQGGGDRSYEQYF.

This clonotype was picked up a small number of times. V usage is TRBV18 and J usage is TRBJ2-4; TRBD2 matches 8 bases. V gave up 6 bases and J gave up 5 bases; unmatched junction bases: 6. From germline, CDR1 is KGHSH and CDR2 LQKENI. The CDR3 spans 14 residues. The CDR3 DNA reads as TGTGCCAGCTCTCCCGGGACTAGGGAAAACATTCAGTACTTC. Protein: CASSPGTRENIQYF.

This clonotype was seen a few times. The rearrangement links TRBV12-3 or TRBV12-4 to TRBJ2-3; D might be TRBD1 or TRBD2, each matching 5 bases. V was clipped by 3 bases and J by 6 bases, with 13 bases between them. The CDR3 covers 14 residues. Here the CDR3 reads CASSFGTLRDTQYF. The CDR3 nucleotides read TGTGCCAGCAGTTTCGGGACCCTAAGGGATACGCAGTATTTT.

The rearrangement joins TRBV24-1 to TRBJ2-1, with 8 bases aligning to TRBD1. Germline CDR1 reads KGHDR; CDR2 reads SFDVKD. The CDR3 has 15 residues. J was trimmed by 8 bases and V by 4 bases; bases with no gene match: 9. CDR3 in amino acids: CATSDPGGAGDEQFF. The CDR3 coding sequence is TGTGCCACCAGTGACCCAGGGGGCGCGGGCGATGAGCAGTTCTTC.

This clonotype appeared a single time. The chain combines TRBV2 with TRBJ1-5; TRBD1 is a possible D gene (5 bases). Germline V gene lookup returns CDR1 SNHLY and CDR2 FYNNEI. The CDR3 has 16 amino acids. V lost 4 bases to trimming and J lost 3 bases, with 16 bases between them. The CDR3 sequence is CASSAELAGNNQPQHF. The CDR3 DNA sequence: TGTGCCAGCAGTGCCGAGTTGGCAGGGAACAATCAGCCCCAGCATTTT.

V usage is TRBV6-1 and J usage is TRBJ2-2; the D gene is possibly TRBD1 (6 bases). This CDR3 is built from 13 residues. Germline CDR1 and CDR2: MNHNS and SASEGT. V was shortened by 9 bases and J by 6 bases, with 14 bases between the two germline ends. The CDR3 sequence: CASGRGVPGELFF. The CDR3, as DNA: TGTGCCAGTGGCAGGGGCGTCCCCGGGGAGCTGTTTTTT.

The rearrangement links TRBV28 to TRBJ1-1; 7 nucleotides align to TRBD1. Germline CDR1 and CDR2: MDHEN and SYDVKM. This CDR3 has 13 amino acids. CDR3 amino acids: CACTGAPWTEAFF. The DNA of the CDR3 is TGTGCTTGTACAGGGGCGCCTTGGACTGAAGCTTTCTTT.

This clonotype was seen a handful of times. The chain joins TRBV27 to TRBJ2-7; maybe TRBD1 (6 bases). Trimming removed 5 bases from V and 6 bases from J, with 14 bases in between. This CDR3 has 13 amino acids. Germline V gives CDR1 MNHEY, CDR2 SMNVEV (reference sequence). CDR3: CASSAYRAGEQYF. CDR3 in DNA: TGTGCCAGCAGTGCGTACAGGGCGGGCGAGCAGTACTTC.

This clonotype occurred a few times. The chain employs TRBV4-2 and TRBJ2-7, with D tentatively TRBD1 (6 bases). Germline CDR1 and CDR2: LGHNA and YNFKEQ. The ends were cut back, 0 bases at V and 2 bases at J, with 17 bases in the middle. CDR3 length equals 17 residues. For the CDR3, the DNA is TGTGCCAGCAGCCAAGACACAGGGTCCGGTATCCCCTACGAGCAGTACTTC. As protein: CASSQDTGSGIPYEQYF.

This clonotype occurred a few times. The chain has TRBV5-1 and TRBJ1-2, with D perhaps TRBD1 (5 bases). Per the germline V gene, CDR1 is SGHRS and CDR2 is YFSETQ. V was shortened by 6 bases and J by 3 bases, with 18 bases between the two germline ends. The CDR3 runs 15 residues. CDR3 residues: CASKEGSGEHYGYTF. For the CDR3, the DNA is TGCGCCAGCAAGGAGGGGAGCGGGGAGCACTATGGCTACACCTTC.

This clonotype has more than one count but fewer than ten. This chain joins TRBV18 and TRBJ2-7, with D possibly being TRBD1 (5 bases). Trimming took off 5 bases at V and 3 bases at J, with 17 bases between the two ends. Germline assignment: CDR1 KGHSH and CDR2 LQKENI. The CDR3 contains 15 residues. The CDR3 sequence: CASSTTPDTGYEQYF. DNA of the CDR3: TGTGCCAGCTCAACAACGCCGGACACAGGCTACGAGCAGTACTTC.

This clonotype has only a few counts. V and J are TRBV13 and TRBJ1-3, with a weak D call TRBD1 (6 bases). The CDR3 sequence is 18 residues long. The germline gives CDR1 PRHDT, CDR2 FYEKMQ (reference sequence). The V gene lost 4 bases and the J gene lost 4 bases, with 23 bases spanning the gap. CDR3 region: CASSYFRDTKLLGNTIYF. For the CDR3, the DNA is TGTGCCAGCAGCTATTTCCGGGACACCAAACTGCTGGGAAACACCATATATTTT. Based on the CDR3 plus reference TRBV13 and TRBJ1-3, the full variable domain is AAGVIQSPRHLIKEKRETATLKCYPIPRHDTVYWYQQGPGQDPQFLISFYEKMQSDKGSIPDRFSAQQFSDYHSELNMSSLELGDSALYFCASSYFRDTKLLGNTIYFGEGSWLTVV.

This clonotype was counted only a few times. CDR3 sequence (DNA): TGTGCCAGCAGCCGTCTTCCCTGGGATGTTCAGTACGAGCAGTACTTC. It codes for CASSRLPWDVQYEQYF. This sequence joins TRBV7-2 and TRBJ2-7; D is unclear. CDR1 and CDR2 from the germline V gene are SGHTA and FQGNSA. Trimming pared 5 bases from V and 4 bases from J, leaving 21 bases between. This CDR3 spans 16 amino acids.

This sequence joins TRBV7-2 and TRBJ1-3; no clear D. CDR3 size: 13 residues. V was cut by 5 bases and J by 8 bases, with 13 bases left in between. The V gene's germline CDR1 is SGHTA and CDR2 FQGNSA. CDR3 coding DNA: TGTGCCAGCAGCCGGCTGCGGACGGACACCATATATTTT. This codes for CASSRLRTDTIYF.

The rearrangement links TRBV27 to TRBJ2-1; 10 nucleotides agree with TRBD1. The CDR3 runs to 16 residues. CDR1 is MNHEY, CDR2 SMNVEV, per germline (reference sequence). Trimming took 2 bases from V and 7 from J; bases not matched to a gene: 8. The CDR3 DNA reads TGTGCCAGCAGTTTAACCCGACAGGGGGCGAGGAATGAGCAGTTCTTC. This translates into CASSLTRQGARNEQFF.

The chain has TRBV5-1 and TRBJ2-6; D call uncertain. The germline V and J ends were trimmed by 0 bases and 4 bases, with 8 bases remaining between them. The germline gives CDR1 SGHRS, CDR2 YFSETQ. The CDR3 has 15 residues. The CDR3: CASSLGPLGANVLTF. DNA for the CDR3: TGCGCCAGCAGCTTGGGACCCCTAGGGGCCAACGTCCTGACTTTC.

This chain uses TRBV6-5 with TRBJ2-3; D not resolved. This CDR3 has 16 residues. In germline, CDR1 is MNHEY, CDR2 SVGAGI. Trimming shortened V by 2 bases and J by 6 bases, and 18 bases separated the two germline ends. CDR3 loop: CASSYKRRVLGDTQYF. Written as DNA, the CDR3 is TGTGCCAGCAGTTACAAACGGAGAGTGCTAGGGGATACGCAGTATTTT.

This clonotype has ten or more counts. CDR3 sequence reads: CASSQVVAGSATNEKLFF. The CDR3 bases are TGTGCCAGCAGCCAAGTTGTAGCGGGATCTGCAACTAATGAAAAACTGTTTTTT. The V call is TRBV4-2, the J call TRBJ1-4; no firm D call. With 1 base removed from V and 0 bases from J, the gap between germline ends came to 15 bases. This CDR3 contains 18 residues. CDR1 is LGHNA and CDR2 is YNFKEQ in the germline V gene.

The gene calls are TRBV2 and TRBJ2-4, with D hard to call. Germline lookup yields CDR1 SNHLY and CDR2 FYNNEI. CDR3 size: 13 residues. Trimming pared 0 bases from V and 4 bases from J, leaving 4 bases between. As DNA, the CDR3 is TGTGCCAGCAGTGAAGCCGGTAAAAACATTCAGTACTTC. Protein sequence: CASSEAGKNIQYF. Drawing the rest from reference TRBV2 and TRBJ2-4, the complete variable domain is EPEVTQTPSHQVTQMGQEVILRCVPISNHLYFYWYRQILGQKVEFLVSFYNNEISEKSEIFDDQFSVERPDGSNFTLKIRSTKLEDSAMYFCASSEAGKNIQYFGAGTRLSVL.

This clonotype was observed a few times. V and J are TRBV3-1 and TRBJ2-3, with 8 bases lining up with TRBD1. Germline values: CDR1 LGHDT, CDR2 YNNKEL (reference sequence). V was clipped by 4 bases and J by 2 bases; unmatched bases: 8. The CDR3 is 16 amino acids. CDR3 sequence reads: CASSLRAGGFTDTQYF. In DNA, the CDR3 is TGTGCCAGCAGCCTCCGGGCAGGGGGCTTCACAGATACGCAGTATTTT.

This clonotype was picked up a small number of times. The V gene is TRBV4-2, the J gene TRBJ2-5; D ambiguous. CDR1 is LGHNA and CDR2 is YNFKEQ in the germline V gene. V was clipped by 0 bases and J by 0 bases, with 5 bases between them. The CDR3 is 14 residues long. The CDR3: CASSQEGYQETQYF. CDR3 sequence (DNA): TGTGCCAGCAGCCAAGAGGGTTACCAAGAGACCCAGTACTTC.

This clonotype was detected ten times or more. This sequence joins TRBV5-1 and TRBJ2-3; 7 nucleotides agree with TRBD2. The CDR3 runs to 14 residues. Looked up from germline, CDR1 is SGHRS and CDR2 is YFSETQ. J was trimmed by 4 bases and V by 4 bases; bases with no gene match: 6. The CDR3 DNA reads TGCGCCAGCAGCGGGGAGCGGGAATCAGATACGCAGTATTTT. Its translation: CASSGERESDTQYF.